This T cell receptor beta chain was recorded in a study of shared clonotypes between healthy human individuals. Naive CD8 cells were CD45RO-negative, positively selected for CCR7, excluding terminally differentiated effector memory CD45RA+ cells. Study outcomes and limitations: A generally larger estimated richness was seen in naive subsets than in memory subsets.

For each subset, genomic DNA was distributed in equal portions over several immunoSEQ plates. Replicate PCRs for sorted subsets used 200 ng DNA; this equaled tens of thousands of T cell genomes. Profiled with immunoSEQ multiplex PCR; TCRdb holds only in-frame clones, not every one. The sample has hundreds of thousands of clones, approximately 96% seen once. Worth noting for this clone: Its antigen is unidentified.

Sample: naive CD8+ T cells sorted from blood. This clonotype was sampled from a woman aged 25 to 45 in good health.

CDR3 loop: CASSTLQVAEAFF. In DNA form, the CDR3 reads TGTGCCAGCAGCACACTACAGGTCGCTGAAGCTTTCTTT. The chain has TRBV11-1 and TRBJ1-1; possible D gene TRBD1, 5 bases. CDR3 length: 13 residues. Germline V gene sequence: CDR1 SGHAT, CDR2 FQDESV (reference sequence). The V end lost 5 bases, the J end lost 6 bases, and 13 bases lay between the germline ends.